One T cell receptor beta chain is described in this entry. Its antigen remains unidentified. These data are taken from a study of graft-versus-host responses after intestinal transplantation. Study information: Transplant types were multivisceral, liver-intestinal, or isolated intestinal. Induction using anti-thymocyte globulin, followed by tacrolimus and steroids for about three years, was given to all recipients. Points from the study as a whole: Maximum circulating GvH clone levels tracked with early post-transplant HvG decreases. GvH clones appeared in recipient marrow, some first in ileum or blood.

Germline CDR1 and CDR2: SGHNT and YYREEE (reference sequence). This CDR3 has 15 amino acids. The V segment lost 4 bases and the J segment 4 bases; nucleotides outside the gene matches: 7. Profiling relied on immunoSEQ multiplex PCR, and the TCRdb table lists in-frame clones only, not all of them. The data show 77,000 or so clones, roughly 90% seen once. The sample here was PBMCs, taken 98 days after intestinal transplantation. The sequence was obtained from a human patient who received an intestinal transplant, so some T cells may come from the graft donor. The chain has TRBV5-4 and TRBJ2-7, with 11 positions matching TRBD1. The CDR3 nucleotides are TGTGCCAGCAGCCCGAGAGGACAGGGGGCATACGAGCAGTACTTC. Translated, it gives CASSPRGQGAYEQYF.